The 12 T cell receptor beta chains listed next were all sequenced from one sample in a study of cytomegalovirus exposure and HLA in healthy donors (dated 2017 in TCRdb). The library was generated by the immunoSEQ multiplex PCR assay. The multiplex PCR relied on a mix of 60 forward primers for TCR Vbeta segments and 13 reverse primers for TCR Jbeta segments. The table comes from immuneACCESS by way of TCRdb, which keeps in-frame sequences with V and J called. Part of the clones is missing from these tables; in studies checked, under half for an unresolved V gene and the rest for unknown reasons. Across this sample there are hundreds of thousands of clones, with more than 75% seen only once. Approximately 0.24% of the sample lies in the top ten. Material for sequencing was PBMCs. The receptor set was obtained from a girl aged 2-10 years in good health and CMV-seronegative.

V usage is TRBV11-2 and J usage is TRBJ1-1; maybe TRBD1 (5 bases). V gave up 3 bases and J gave up 1 base, with 12 bases separating them. The CDR3 runs 15 residues. Germline CDR1 SGHAT, CDR2 FQNNGV. The CDR3: CASSFRAVGNTEAFF. The CDR3 coding sequence is TGTGCCAGCAGCTTCAGGGCAGTGGGGAACACTGAAGCTTTCTTT.

J is TRBJ1-6 and V is TRBV2; weak D call: TRBD1 (5 bases). CDR3 size: 17 residues. CDR1 is SNHLY, CDR2 FYNNEI, per germline. V was trimmed by 7 bases and J by 4 bases, leaving 20 bases between them. CDR3 loop: CASTLDSQVRYNSPLHF. CDR3 coding DNA: TGTGCCAGCACCCTCGATTCACAGGTTAGGTATAATTCACCCCTCCACTTT.

The V and J genes are TRBV7-2 and TRBJ2-3; the match to TRBD2 covers 11 bases. The germline gives CDR1 SGHTA, CDR2 FQGNSA. The CDR3 extends over 16 amino acids. The V and J ends lost 6 bases and 2 bases, in that order; junction bases with no gene match: 7. The CDR3 DNA reads as TGTGCCAGCAGAACGGGACTAGCGGACTTCACAGATACGCAGTATTTT. Protein: CASRTGLADFTDTQYF.

The rearrangement links TRBV29-1 to TRBJ1-1; TRBD1 is a possible D gene (5 bases). The CDR3 is 13 amino acids. Germline assignment: CDR1 SQVTM and CDR2 ANQGSEA. Deletions cut 7 bases from V and 1 base from J, with 13 bases between. In nucleotides, the CDR3 is TGCAGCGCAAACCAGGGTGGGAACACTGAAGCTTTCTTT. Its protein product is CSANQGGNTEAFF.

This clone was detected only once. The chain joins TRBV10-3 to TRBJ2-3, with 8 bases identical to TRBD2. J was trimmed by 4 bases and V by 10 bases; bases with no gene match: 10. The CDR3 has 14 amino acids. Germline CDR1 is ENHRY and CDR2 is SYGVKD. DNA for the CDR3: TGTGCCACGCAAAAGCGGGAGAGGGCAGATACGCAGTATTTT. Amino acid sequence: CATQKRERADTQYF.

The chain links TRBV5-4 to TRBJ2-3, with D possibly TRBD2 on 5 matching bases. There are 11 residues in the CDR3. The germline CDR1 and CDR2 sequences are SGHNT and YYREEE (reference sequence). Trimming pared 3 bases from V and 6 bases from J, leaving 5 bases between. CDR3 in amino acids: CASSWEDTQYF. In DNA, the CDR3 is TGTGCCAGCAGCTGGGAGGATACGCAGTATTTT. The variable domain in full, completed from reference TRBV5-4 and TRBJ2-3, reads ETGVTQSPTHLIKTRGQQVTLRCSSQSGHNTVSWYQQALGQGPQFIFQYYREEENGRGNFPPRFSGLQFPNYSSELNVNALELDDSALYLCASSWEDTQYFGPGTRLTVL.

The J gene is TRBJ1-1, the V gene TRBV5-5; 7 nucleotides align to TRBD1. The V segment lost 0 bases and the J segment 4 bases; nucleotides outside the gene matches: 9. Germline CDR1 reads SGHKS; CDR2 reads YYEKEE (reference sequence). The CDR3 is 16 amino acids. The CDR3 DNA sequence: TGTGCCAGCAGCTTGGCCGGGGTCAGGGGGGCCACTGAAGCTTTCTTT. It is translated as CASSLAGVRGATEAFF.

J is TRBJ2-1 and V is TRBV18; D may be TRBD2 (6 bases). The CDR3 loop spans 15 amino acids. Germline CDR1 is KGHSH and CDR2 is LQKENI. V lost 1 base and J lost 2, with 9 bases in between. CDR3 DNA sequence: TGTGCCAGCTCACCACTAGCGGCCCCCTACAATGAGCAGTTCTTC. Translated, it gives CASSPLAAPYNEQFF.

V and J are TRBV2 and TRBJ2-5, with D possibly being TRBD2 (6 bases). Trimming took 2 bases from V and 2 from J, leaving 15 bases between them. Per the germline V gene, CDR1 is SNHLY and CDR2 is FYNNEI. This CDR3 is built from 16 residues. The CDR3 protein is CASSESLLAIQETQYF. In DNA, the CDR3 is TGTGCCAGCAGTGAAAGTTTACTAGCTATACAAGAGACCCAGTACTTC.

This chain joins TRBV11-2 and TRBJ2-3; 7 bases align to TRBD2. In germline, CDR1 is SGHAT, CDR2 FQNNGV. CDR3 length: 16 amino acids. The junction had 6 bases not matched to a gene; V was cut back by 3 bases and J by 0 bases. CDR3 protein: CASSFEGLTSTDTQYF. CDR3 in DNA: TGTGCCAGCAGCTTCGAGGGACTAACTAGCACAGATACGCAGTATTTT.

The CDR3 is CASSSGLAGENEQFF. In DNA form, the CDR3 reads TGCGCCAGCAGCTCCGGACTAGCGGGGGAGAATGAGCAGTTCTTC. The J gene is TRBJ2-1, the V gene TRBV5-1; 13 bases fit TRBD2. The J segment lost 7 bases and the V segment lost 3 bases, leaving 4 bases of the junction unmatched. CDR3 length equals 15 residues. Germline assignment: CDR1 SGHRS and CDR2 YFSETQ.

This rearrangement joins TRBV30 to TRBJ2-1; 14 nucleotides agree with TRBD2. Per the germline V gene, CDR1 is GTSNPN and CDR2 is SVGIG (reference sequence). This CDR3 spans 16 amino acids. After removal of 4 bases from V and 9 bases from J, the junction contained 11 bases not matched to a gene. CDR3 nucleotide sequence: TGTGCCTGGACCGCCCCGGGACTAGCGGGGGTTGCTGAGCAGTTCTTC. This translates into CAWTAPGLAGVAEQFF.